This T cell receptor beta chain emerged from a study of OX40 agonist ivuxolimab in advanced cancers. With regard to this clone: The target antigen is unknown.

Study-wide points: With doses of 0.1 to 3.0 mg/kg, CD4+ and CD8+ blood T cells had undergone clonal expansion by week 6. At 0.1-3.0 mg/kg, partial responders had clonal expansion among the lowest observed.

Sequenced by immunoSEQ multiplex PCR; TCRdb stores in-frame clones only, minus some. The table shows 35,000 to 50,000 clones, with roughly four fifths occurring only once. V gave up 5 bases and J gave up 3 bases; unmatched junction bases: 5. The length of the CDR3 is 16 residues. Germline values: CDR1 SGHAT, CDR2 FQNNGV. This receptor was obtained from an adult with an advanced solid tumor such as melanoma, head and neck, liver or kidney cancer. This rearrangement joins TRBV11-2 to TRBJ2-3, with 13 bases that match TRBD2. The input for sequencing was CD4+ or CD8+ T cells sorted from blood, taken in a trial of the OX40 agonist ivuxolimab. CDR3 amino acids: CASSGGLAGRTDTQYF. The CDR3 coding sequence is TGTGCCAGCAGCGGGGGACTAGCGGGAAGAACAGATACGCAGTATTTT.